A selection of T cell receptor beta chains follows, all from one sample in a study of T cell repertoires in cytomegalovirus infection. MiXCR, run by TCRdb on the reads, gives a single entry per CDR3 protein. The repertoire includes 700,000 to 950,000 distinct CDR3 sequences, over 25% of them detected once, and under 15% sits in the top ten. The antigens these receptors bind are not known. Sequencing was performed on cultured CD8+ T cells from PBMCs, taken from culture after CMV antigen stimulation. These receptors all stem from a human donor in good health (CMV status not recorded). Some clones in this sample may be carry-over from other donors' samples. Each CDR3 is given with its conserved first and last residue. The D gene is left open where the match is weak. Part of the rows lack a size; the others show once, few, many or a class for expanded clones.

j_gene,v_gene,abundance,d_gene,CDR3aa,CDR3nt
TRBJ2-3,TRBV7-9,-,TRBD1,CASTLRQGGTDTQYF,TGTGCCAGCACTCTACGACAGGGGGGCACAGATACGCAGTATTTT
TRBJ1-2,TRBV20-1,-,TRBD1,CSSNRGIFGYTF,TGCAGTAGCAACAGGGGGATATTTGGCTACACCTTC
TRBJ2-1,TRBV27,-,-,CASSFQTAQMDNEQFF,TGTGCCAGCAGTTTCCAGACTGCCCAGATGGACAATGAGCAGTTCTTC
TRBJ1-2,TRBV25-1,once,-,CASSPPREYGYGYTF,TGTGCCAGCAGCCCCCCTAGGGAGTATGGCTATGGCTACACCTTC
TRBJ2-5,TRBV27,-,-,CASSLSGGPNPRYF,TGTGCCAGCAGTTTATCGGGGGGCCCAAACCCGCGGTACTTC
TRBJ1-5,TRBV6-6,-,-,CASKKGLGQPQHF,TGTGCCAGCAAGAAGGGGCTCGGTCAGCCCCAGCATTTT
TRBJ1-1,TRBV4-2,-,TRBD1,CASSAWTGVNTEAFF,TGTGCCAGCAGCGCTTGGACAGGGGTGAACACTGAAGCTTTCTTT
TRBJ2-7,TRBV18,-,TRBD2,CASSSGGLYDGKHEQYF,TGTGCCAGCTCCAGCGGGGGGCTATACGATGGAAAGCACGAGCAGTACTTC
TRBJ1-1,TRBV6-5,few,TRBD1,CASGTGGDTEAFF,TGTGCCAGCGGGACAGGAGGGGACACTGAAGCTTTCTTT
TRBJ2-5,TRBV6-5,-,-,CASSPSPGLEETQYF,TGTGCCAGCAGTCCTTCCCCGGGACTCGAAGAGACCCAGTACTTC
TRBJ2-7,TRBV19,-,TRBD2,CASSTSGGYEQYF,TGTGCCAGTAGTACTAGCGGGGGGTACGAGCAGTACTTC
TRBJ2-1,TRBV27,-,-,CASGKGRPAEQFF,TGTGCCAGCGGGAAGGGACGGCCAGCGGAGCAGTTCTTC
TRBJ2-5,TRBV7-2,-,TRBD2,CASSLVLAGVQETQYF,TGTGCCAGCAGCTTAGTCCTAGCGGGGGTGCAAGAGACCCAGTACTTC
TRBJ1-1,TRBV27,-,-,CASSLGDGDTEAFF,TGTGCCAGCAGTTTGGGGGACGGAGACACTGAAGCTTTCTTT
TRBJ2-5,TRBV28,few,TRBD1,CASSSYRGSRETQYF,TGTGCCAGCAGTTCGTACAGGGGGTCGAGAGAGACCCAGTACTTC
TRBJ1-5,TRBV12-3/TRBV12-4,-,-,CASSQGWEPQHF,TGTGCCAGCAGTCAGGGTTGGGAGCCCCAGCATTTT
TRBJ2-2,TRBV24-1,-,-,CATSDPSAGELFF,TGTGCCACCAGTGATCCCTCCGCCGGGGAGCTGTTTTTT
TRBJ2-3,TRBV6-5,few,-,CASSYAGSTDTQYF,TGTGCCAGCAGTTATGCGGGGAGCACAGATACGCAGTATTTT
TRBJ1-6,TRBV5-6,-,-,CASSAGRLNSPLHF,TGTGCCAGCAGCGCCGGGAGGTTAAATTCACCCCTCCACTTT
TRBJ2-1,TRBV27,-,-,CASSSPTGRSEQFF,TGTGCCAGCAGTTCTCCAACCGGGCGGAGTGAGCAGTTCTTC
TRBJ1-1,TRBV19,-,-,CASNLVVAGVDTEAFF,TGTGCCAGTAATCTCGTAGTGGCAGGGGTGGACACTGAAGCTTTCTTT
TRBJ1-6,TRBV7-6,many,-,CASSLADGQSNSPLHF,TGTGCCAGCAGCTTAGCAGACGGACAGTCTAATTCACCCCTCCACTTT
TRBJ1-3,TRBV4-3,few,-,CASSQDKAAGNTIYF,TGCGCCAGCAGCCAAGATAAGGCGGCCGGAAACACCATATATTTT
TRBJ2-3,TRBV6-1,-,-,CASSATVRDTQYF,TGTGCCAGCAGTGCGACAGTGCGCGATACGCAGTATTTT
TRBJ2-1,TRBV13,-,-,CASSIEASGVGNEQFF,TGTGCCAGCAGCATAGAGGCTTCCGGGGTGGGAAATGAGCAGTTCTTC
TRBJ2-3,TRBV27,few,-,CASSPSFGGTDTQYF,TGTGCCAGCAGTCCCTCCTTTGGGGGCACAGATACGCAGTATTTT